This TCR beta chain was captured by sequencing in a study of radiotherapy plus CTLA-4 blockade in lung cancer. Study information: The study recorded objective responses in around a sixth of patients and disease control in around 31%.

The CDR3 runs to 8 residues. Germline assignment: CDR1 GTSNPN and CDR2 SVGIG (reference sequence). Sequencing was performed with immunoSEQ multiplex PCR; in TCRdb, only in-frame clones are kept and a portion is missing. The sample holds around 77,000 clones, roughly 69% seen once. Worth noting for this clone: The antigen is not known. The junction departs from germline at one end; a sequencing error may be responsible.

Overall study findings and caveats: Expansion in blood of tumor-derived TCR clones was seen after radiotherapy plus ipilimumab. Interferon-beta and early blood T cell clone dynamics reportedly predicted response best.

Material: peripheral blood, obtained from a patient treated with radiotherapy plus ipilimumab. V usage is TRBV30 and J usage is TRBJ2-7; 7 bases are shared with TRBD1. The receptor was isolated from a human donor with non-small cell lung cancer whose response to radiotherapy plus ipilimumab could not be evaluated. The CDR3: CAWSRDSF. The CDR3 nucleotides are TGTGCCTGGAGTAGGGACAGTTTC.